This T cell receptor (beta chain) was obtained from a study of blood T cell repertoires in COVID-19. The assay was immunoSEQ multiplex PCR, and TCRdb's table has in-frame clones only and misses some. The sample holds about 50,000 clones, roughly 86% seen once. The source is a woman in her sixties with acute or convalescent COVID-19. The sample consisted of peripheral blood.

CDR3 residues: CSVEDLSGRGQETQYF. Here the CDR3 DNA reads TGCAGCGTTGAAGACTTAAGCGGGAGAGGACAAGAGACCCAGTACTTC. V gene TRBV29-1 combines with J gene TRBJ2-5; 8 bases line up with TRBD2. This CDR3 contains 16 residues. Germline assignment: CDR1 SQVTM and CDR2 ANQGSEA. V shed 0 bases, J shed 2 bases, and the junction held 8 bases outside the gene matches.